These T cell receptor beta chains were read from a single sample in a study of T cells after yellow fever vaccination. TCRdb re-called the 5' RACE reads through MiXCR, storing one row per CDR3 protein. The sample holds fewer than 500,000 distinct CDR3 sequences, roughly a sixth seen once. The sample here was PBMCs, taken before the yellow fever booster vaccination. The receptor source for this set is a man younger than 30 who received the YFV17D yellow fever vaccine. CDR3s leave out the opening cysteine and the closing phenylalanine or tryptophan. The order of the fields is V gene, J gene, CDR3 protein.

>TRBV20-1|TRBJ2-3
SAGTSGVADTQY
>TRBV18|TRBJ1-1
ASRDRVSYTEAF
>TRBV25-1|TRBJ2-6
ASSETGYLPGANVLT
>TRBV9|TRBJ2-7
ASSVAMGSEQY
>TRBV7-2|TRBJ2-1
ASSPRGTSHEQF
>TRBV6-1|TRBJ1-6
ASTWTAGGDNSPLH
>TRBV5-1|TRBJ2-1
ACSLGLDAGNEQF
>TRBV19|TRBJ1-4
ASSPGIGEKLF
>TRBV6-5|TRBJ2-6
ASSYWQGEANVLT
>TRBV6-5|TRBJ2-7
ASKKGLSSYEQY
>TRBV5-5|TRBJ1-1
ASSFRPLTEAF
>TRBV18|TRBJ2-3
ASSPPDRVTDTQY
>TRBV27|TRBJ1-2
ASSFGPIYGYT
>TRBV14|TRBJ1-4
ASSPDRPGLGKLF
>TRBV29-1|TRBJ2-5
SVRGRQGFGETQY
>TRBV6-1|TRBJ1-1
ASKEGAEDTEAF
>TRBV15|TRBJ1-1
ATSREWTGSPF
>TRBV6-5|TRBJ1-1
ASSQTGGTEAF
>TRBV29-1|TRBJ2-5
SVATTGQETQY
>TRBV20-1|TRBJ1-2
SARDFTGGNYGYT
>TRBV20-1|TRBJ1-2
SAGVGTDYGYT
>TRBV20-1|TRBJ1-3
SAPPRLGNTIY
>TRBV2|TRBJ2-5
ASSSVGWQETQY
>TRBV2|TRBJ2-3
ATSMGTDTQY
>TRBV10-3|TRBJ1-1
AIRTGSNTEAF
>TRBV20-1|TRBJ1-2
SAAKQGNGYGYT
>TRBV5-1|TRBJ2-1
ASSWGSNEQF
>TRBV2|TRBJ2-3
ASSIAGSSTDTQY
>TRBV5-4|TRBJ1-6
ASSLAGQWISPLH
>TRBV18|TRBJ1-2
ASSPPVSDGYT
>TRBV5-5|TRBJ2-1
ASSLGGIQNEQF
>TRBV4-3|TRBJ1-2
ASSQPDSPFYGYT
>TRBV5-6|TRBJ1-1
ASSSPNTEAF
>TRBV7-8|TRBJ2-1
ASSKGYGQF
>TRBV3-1|TRBJ1-1
ASSQPFDRTNTEAF
>TRBV7-2|TRBJ2-2
ASSLAWSSGTGELF
>TRBV5-8|TRBJ2-2
ASSLGTDRAGELF
>TRBV7-3|TRBJ1-2
ASSPGQRNGYT
>TRBV7-2|TRBJ2-7
ASSFLGLAAYEQY
>TRBV7-8|TRBJ2-7
ASSLDRDEQY
>TRBV7-9|TRBJ1-6
ASSLGGLNSPLH
>TRBV6-5|TRBJ2-3
ASSRAGALGTDTQY
>TRBV4-3|TRBJ1-1
ASSQDLGAQWAF
>TRBV29-1|TRBJ2-2
SVEGTARTGELF
>TRBV7-9|TRBJ2-5
ASSSALGTQY
>TRBV12-3/TRBV12-4|TRBJ1-2
ASSPGDLYGYT
>TRBV5-1|TRBJ2-7
ASSLVGDSYEQY
>TRBV3-1|TRBJ2-5
ASSQRTSGGETQY
>TRBV4-2|TRBJ2-3
ASSQEGLAGGDTQY
>TRBV6-1|TRBJ2-4
ASTGFIAKNIQY